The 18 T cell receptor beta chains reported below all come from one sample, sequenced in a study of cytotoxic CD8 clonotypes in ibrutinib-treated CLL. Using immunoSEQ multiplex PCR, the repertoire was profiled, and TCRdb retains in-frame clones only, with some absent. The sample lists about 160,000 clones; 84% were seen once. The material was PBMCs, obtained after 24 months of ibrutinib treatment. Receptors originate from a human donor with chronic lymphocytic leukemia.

As DNA, the CDR3 is TGTGCCAGCAGCTTAGCTAGGGAAACAGATACGCAGTATTTT. Translation gives CASSLARETDTQYF. V usage is TRBV7-3 and J usage is TRBJ2-3; the D is unclear. CDR3 length equals 14 residues. V lost 2 bases and J 3 bases, leaving 9 bases between the germline ends. CDR1 SGHTA and CDR2 FQGTGA come from the germline V gene.

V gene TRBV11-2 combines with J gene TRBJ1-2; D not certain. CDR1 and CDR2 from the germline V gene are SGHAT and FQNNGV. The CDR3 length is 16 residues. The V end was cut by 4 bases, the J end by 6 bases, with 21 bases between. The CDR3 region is CASSSSGGAPIHGYTF. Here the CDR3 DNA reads TGTGCCAGCAGCTCCTCCGGCGGAGCCCCAATACATGGCTACACCTTC.

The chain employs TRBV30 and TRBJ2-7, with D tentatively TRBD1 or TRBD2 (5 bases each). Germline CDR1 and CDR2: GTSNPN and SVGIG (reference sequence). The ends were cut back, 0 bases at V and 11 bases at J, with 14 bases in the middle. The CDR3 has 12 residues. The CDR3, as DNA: TGTGCCTGGAGTGTACAGGCGGGCGGAAAGTACTTC. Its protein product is CAWSVQAGGKYF.

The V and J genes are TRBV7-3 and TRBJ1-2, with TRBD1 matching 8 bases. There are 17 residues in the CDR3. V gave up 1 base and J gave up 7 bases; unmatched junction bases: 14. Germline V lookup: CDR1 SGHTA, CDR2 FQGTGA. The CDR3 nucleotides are TGTGCCAGCAGCTTAATTGGCAGGGGGCGCGTTCAGCCTGGCTACACCTTC. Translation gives CASSLIGRGRVQPGYTF.

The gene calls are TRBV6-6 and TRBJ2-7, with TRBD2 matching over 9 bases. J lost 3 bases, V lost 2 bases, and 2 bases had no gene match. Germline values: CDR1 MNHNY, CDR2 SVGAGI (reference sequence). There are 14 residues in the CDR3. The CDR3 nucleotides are TGTGCCAGCAGTTACAGCGGGGGGCTCTACGAGCAGTACTTC. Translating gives CASSYSGGLYEQYF.

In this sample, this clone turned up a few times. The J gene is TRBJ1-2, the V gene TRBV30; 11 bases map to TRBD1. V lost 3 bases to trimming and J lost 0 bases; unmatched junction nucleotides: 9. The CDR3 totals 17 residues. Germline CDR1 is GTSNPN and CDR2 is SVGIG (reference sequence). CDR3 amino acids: CAWRKGTGGFSNYGYTF. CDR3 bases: TGTGCCTGGAGGAAGGGGACAGGGGGTTTCTCTAACTATGGCTACACCTTC. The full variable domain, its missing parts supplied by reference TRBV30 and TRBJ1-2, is SQTIHQWPATLVQPVGSPLSLECTVEGTSNPNLYWYRQAAGRGLQLLFYSVGIGQISSEVPQNLSASRPQDRQFILSSKKLLLSDSGFYLCAWRKGTGGFSNYGYTFGSGTRLTVV.

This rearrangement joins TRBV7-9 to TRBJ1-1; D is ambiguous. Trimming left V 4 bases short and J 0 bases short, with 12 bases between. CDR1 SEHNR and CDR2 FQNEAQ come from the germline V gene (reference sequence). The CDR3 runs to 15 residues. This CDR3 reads CASSSVTTLNTEAFF. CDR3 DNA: TGTGCCAGCAGCTCGGTGACCACCCTGAACACTGAAGCTTTCTTT.

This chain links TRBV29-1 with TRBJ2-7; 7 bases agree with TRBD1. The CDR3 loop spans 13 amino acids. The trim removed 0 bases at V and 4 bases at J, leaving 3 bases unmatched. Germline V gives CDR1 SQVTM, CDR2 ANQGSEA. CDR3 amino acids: CSVEETGSYEQYF. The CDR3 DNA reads TGCAGCGTTGAAGAGACAGGGAGTTACGAGCAGTACTTC.

The CDR3 sequence is CASSPVTGHNQPQHF. Written as DNA, the CDR3 is TGTGCCAGCTCACCAGTGACAGGTCACAATCAGCCCCAGCATTTT. The chain is built from TRBV18 and TRBJ1-5; D perhaps matches TRBD1 (6 bases). CDR1 and CDR2 from the germline V gene are KGHSH and LQKENI. The V end was cut by 2 bases, the J end by 3 bases, with 11 bases between. The CDR3 loop spans 15 amino acids. Full variable domain (missing parts from reference TRBV18 and TRBJ1-5): NAGVMQNPRHLVRRRGQEARLRCSPMKGHSHVYWYRQLPEEGLKFMVYLQKENIIDESGMPKERFSAEFPKEGPSILRIQQVVRGDSAAYFCASSPVTGHNQPQHFGDGTRLSIL.

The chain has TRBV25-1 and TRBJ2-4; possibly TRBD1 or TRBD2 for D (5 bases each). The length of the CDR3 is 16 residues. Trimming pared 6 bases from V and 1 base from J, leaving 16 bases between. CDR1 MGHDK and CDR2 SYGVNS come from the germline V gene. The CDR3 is CASRDSRGGAKNIQYF. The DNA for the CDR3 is TGTGCCAGCAGGGACTCCCGGGGCGGGGCCAAAAACATTCAGTACTTC.

The CDR3 nucleotides are TGTGCCATCTGGGCCGGGCCGGGGAACACTGAAGCTTTCTTT. Amino acid sequence: CAIWAGPGNTEAFF. This chain joins TRBV10-3 and TRBJ1-1; D is ambiguous. V dropped 8 bases and J dropped 1 base, with 14 bases sitting between them. Per germline, CDR1 ENHRY and CDR2 SYGVKD. This CDR3 is built from 14 residues.

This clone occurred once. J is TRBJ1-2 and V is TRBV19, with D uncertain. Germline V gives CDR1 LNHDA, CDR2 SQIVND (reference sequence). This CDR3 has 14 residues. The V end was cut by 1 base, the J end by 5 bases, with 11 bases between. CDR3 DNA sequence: TGTGCCAGTAGTATAGGGGATCTGAGATATGGCTACACCTTC. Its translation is CASSIGDLRYGYTF.

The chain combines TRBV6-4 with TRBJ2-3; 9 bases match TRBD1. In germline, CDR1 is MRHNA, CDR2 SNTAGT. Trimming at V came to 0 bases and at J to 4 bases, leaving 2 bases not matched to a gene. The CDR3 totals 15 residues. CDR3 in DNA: TGTGCCAGCAGTGACTCGGACAGGGGTGCAGATACGCAGTATTTT. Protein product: CASSDSDRGADTQYF.

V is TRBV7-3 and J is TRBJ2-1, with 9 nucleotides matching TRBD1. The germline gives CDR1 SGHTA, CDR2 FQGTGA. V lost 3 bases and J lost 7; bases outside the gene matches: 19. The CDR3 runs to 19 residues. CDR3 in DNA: TGTGCCAGCAGCTTCCCGCGGCTACGTACAGGGGGCAGAGGGAATGAGCAGTTCTTC. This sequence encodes CASSFPRLRTGGRGNEQFF.

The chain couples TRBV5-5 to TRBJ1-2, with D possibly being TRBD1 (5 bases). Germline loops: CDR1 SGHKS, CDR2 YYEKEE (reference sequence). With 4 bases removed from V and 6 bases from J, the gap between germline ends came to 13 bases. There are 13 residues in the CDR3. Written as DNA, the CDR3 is TGTGCCAGCAGCGTCGGTTGGGGGGATGGCTACACCTTC. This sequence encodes CASSVGWGDGYTF.

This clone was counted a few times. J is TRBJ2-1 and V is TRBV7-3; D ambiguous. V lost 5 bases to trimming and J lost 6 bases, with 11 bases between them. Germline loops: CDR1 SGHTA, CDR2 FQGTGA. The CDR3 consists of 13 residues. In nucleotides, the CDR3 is TGTGCCAGCAGCCTCAGCCTAGGCAATGAGCAGTTCTTC. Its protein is CASSLSLGNEQFF.

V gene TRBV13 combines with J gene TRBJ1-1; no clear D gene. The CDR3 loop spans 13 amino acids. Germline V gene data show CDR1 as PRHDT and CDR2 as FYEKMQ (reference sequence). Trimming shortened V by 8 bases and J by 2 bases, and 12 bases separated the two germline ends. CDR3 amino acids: CASVPRGNTEAFF. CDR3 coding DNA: TGTGCCAGCGTACCACGAGGTAACACTGAAGCTTTCTTT.

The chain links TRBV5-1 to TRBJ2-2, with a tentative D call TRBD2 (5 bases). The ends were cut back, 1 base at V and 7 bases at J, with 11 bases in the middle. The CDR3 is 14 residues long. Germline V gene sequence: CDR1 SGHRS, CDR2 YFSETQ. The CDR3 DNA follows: TGCGCCAGCAGCTTGTTTGCTAGCCTCGGGGAGCTGTTTTTT. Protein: CASSLFASLGELFF.